The rows below give T cell receptor beta chains drawn from one sample of a study of T cell changes during pregnancy in multiple sclerosis. The assay was immunoSEQ multiplex PCR, and TCRdb's table has in-frame clones only and misses some. The table records 80,000 to 100,000 clones, roughly 92% of them present only once. Sample: peripheral blood, taken in the first trimester of pregnancy. The receptors come from a female donor with multiple sclerosis, enrolled in a pregnancy study. The CDR3 runs from the conserved cysteine through the conserved F or W. Fields, in order: D gene, J gene, clone size, V gene, CDR3 DNA, CDR3 protein. A D gene is named only where the DNA matches it firmly. Clone size is given for some rows only: seen once, a few or many times, or a class if the clone is expanded.

.	TRBJ1-6	.	TRBV2	TGTGCCAGCAGTGAGGGTATTGTGTGGAGCTCCTATAATTCACCCCTCCACTTT	CASSEGIVWSSYNSPLHF
TRBD1	TRBJ2-7	.	TRBV13	TGTGCCAGCAGCTTTGCAAGGGGACAGGGGCCGGTCGAGCAGTACTTC	CASSFARGQGPVEQYF
TRBD1	TRBJ1-1	.	TRBV18	TGTGCCAGCTCACCCTTTGGACAGGGTGGTTCTGAAGCTTTCTTT	CASSPFGQGGSEAFF
TRBD2	TRBJ2-1	.	TRBV13	TGTGCCAGCAGCGCCCGGACTAGCGGGAACCATGAGCAGTTCTTC	CASSARTSGNHEQFF
TRBD1	TRBJ2-2	.	TRBV9	TGTGCCAGCACCGGGACAGGGTCCGGGGAGCTGTTTTTT	CASTGTGSGELFF
.	TRBJ2-1	.	TRBV27	TGTGCCAGCAGTTTTGTGGGAGGGGGCTACAATGAGCAGTTCTTC	CASSFVGGGYNEQFF
TRBD1	TRBJ1-1	.	TRBV29-1	TGCAGCGTTGAGGGACAGGTGTTCCTCGAAGCTTTCTTT	CSVEGQVFLEAFF
.	TRBJ1-2	.	TRBV27	TGTGCCAGCAGGGGACGAGTCAGGGGCCTAGTCGATGGCTACACCTTC	CASRGRVRGLVDGYTF
TRBD1	TRBJ2-5	.	TRBV18	TGTGCCAGCTCACTGGGACAGGGGGCGAAGACCCAGTACTTC	CASSLGQGAKTQYF
.	TRBJ2-1	.	TRBV27	TGTGCCAGCAGTTTATCAGTAGGCTCACCCTCACAGAATGAGCAGTTCTTC	CASSLSVGSPSQNEQFF
.	TRBJ1-5	.	TRBV7-9	TGTGCCAGCCGTCGAAGGACAACCAATCAGCCCCAGCATTTT	CASRRRTTNQPQHF
.	TRBJ1-1	.	TRBV14	TGTGCCAGCAGCCGACACGCCCTGAACACTGAAGCTTTCTTT	CASSRHALNTEAFF
TRBD2	TRBJ2-2	.	TRBV15	TGTGCCACCAGCGATCGACTAGCGGGGGACACCGGGGAGCTGTTTTTT	CATSDRLAGDTGELFF
TRBD1	TRBJ2-7	.	TRBV25-1	TGTGCCAGCAGACCCTTCAGGGGGTACCACGAGCAGTACTTC	CASRPFRGYHEQYF
TRBD2	TRBJ2-7	.	TRBV20-1	TGCAGTGGGACTAGCCTCCACGAGCAGTACTTC	CSGTSLHEQYF
.	TRBJ1-2	.	TRBV19	TGTGCCAGTAAAACAGGAAACTATGGCTACACCTTC	CASKTGNYGYTF
TRBD1	TRBJ2-2	.	TRBV2	TGTGCCAGCGGACAGGGGGCAGGCACCGGGGAGCTGTTTTTT	CASGQGAGTGELFF
.	TRBJ1-1	.	TRBV18	TGTGCCAGCTCACCACCGGTAGGGAGAGGGACTGAAGCTTTCTTT	CASSPPVGRGTEAFF
.	TRBJ2-1	.	TRBV14	TGTGCCAGCAGCCAAGATCTAGGAACAGGTTTCCCAAATGAGCAGTTCTTC	CASSQDLGTGFPNEQFF
TRBD2	TRBJ2-1	.	TRBV19	TGTGCCAGTAGCCTGGGGGGGGTCTTAACCAGATACAATGAGCAGTTCTTC	CASSLGGVLTRYNEQFF
TRBD2	TRBJ2-2	.	TRBV19	TGTGCCAGTAGGACTAGCGGGAGTATAGGGGAGCTGTTTTTT	CASRTSGSIGELFF
TRBD2	TRBJ2-1	.	TRBV9	TGTGCCAGCAGCGTAGCGGGAGGGCGAACTTCTGAGCAGTTCTTC	CASSVAGGRTSEQFF
.	TRBJ2-1	.	TRBV27	TGTGCCAGCAGCTTTTTAGCGAACAATGAGCAGTTCTTC	CASSFLANNEQFF
TRBD2	TRBJ2-3	.	TRBV10-2	TGCGCCAGCAGCCCGGGACTAGCCAGCACAGATACGCAGTATTTT	CASSPGLASTDTQYF
TRBD2	TRBJ2-3	.	TRBV7-9	TGTGCCAGCAGCATCAGAAGACTAGCGGGCAACACAGATACGCAGTATTTT	CASSIRRLAGNTDTQYF
TRBD1	TRBJ2-4	.	TRBV2	TGTGCCAGCAGTGATTCACAGGGGATAGCATTAAACATTCAGTACTTC	CASSDSQGIALNIQYF
TRBD1	TRBJ1-2	.	TRBV11-2	TGTGCCAGCAGCTTACTCGGGACAGACTATGGCTACACCTTC	CASSLLGTDYGYTF
.	TRBJ2-1	.	TRBV5-4	TGTGCCAGCAGCTTGGGTAGGGCTAGCCCCTACAATGAGCAGTTCTTC	CASSLGRASPYNEQFF
TRBD1	TRBJ1-1	.	TRBV30	TGTGCCACGCGGCAGGGGGGCACTGAAGCTTTCTTT	CATRQGGTEAFF
.	TRBJ2-1	.	TRBV2	TGTGCCAGCAGTGAACGGGGCAATGAGCAGTTCTTC	CASSERGNEQFF
.	TRBJ1-2	.	TRBV19	TGTGCCAGTAGAGGACTGCCGGGACAACGCCCGCGGGCCGGCTACACCTTC	CASRGLPGQRPRAGYTF
.	TRBJ2-7	.	TRBV28	TGTGCCAGCAACGGGGGAGCGGGTAATAGTGAGCAGTACTTC	CASNGGAGNSEQYF
.	TRBJ1-1	.	TRBV9	TGTGCCAGCAGCCCCCTCCCGGGTAACACTGAAGCTTTCTTT	CASSPLPGNTEAFF
TRBD2	TRBJ2-1	once	TRBV27	TGTGCCAGCAGTTCCGGGACTAGCGGGGACAATGAGCAGTTCTTC	CASSSGTSGDNEQFF
TRBD1	TRBJ1-1	.	TRBV28	TGTGCCAGCAGTTTACGGCGGACAGGGGTCATGTTCACTGAAGCTTTCTTT	CASSLRRTGVMFTEAFF
TRBD2	TRBJ2-2	once	TRBV29-1	TGCAGCGGGATTAGCGGGAGCACCGGGGAGCTGTTTTTT	CSGISGSTGELFF
TRBD2	TRBJ2-7	.	TRBV7-9	TGTGCCAGCAGCTTAGGGACTAGCGCCACCTACGAGCAGTACTTC	CASSLGTSATYEQYF
.	TRBJ1-2	.	TRBV14	TGTGCCAGCAGCCGCGGGAGCGAGGGCTACACCTTC	CASSRGSEGYTF
TRBD1	TRBJ2-2	once	TRBV5-1	TGCGCCAGCAGCCAGACAGGGGGCGCCACCGGGGAGCTGTTTTTT	CASSQTGGATGELFF
.	TRBJ1-5	.	TRBV25-1	TGTGCCAGCAGTGGGGGTAGGGGACCCCAGCATTTT	CASSGGRGPQHF
.	TRBJ2-5	.	TRBV28	TGTGCCAGCAGTTTGCAGGGTTTTCTCCAAGAGACCCAGTACTTC	CASSLQGFLQETQYF